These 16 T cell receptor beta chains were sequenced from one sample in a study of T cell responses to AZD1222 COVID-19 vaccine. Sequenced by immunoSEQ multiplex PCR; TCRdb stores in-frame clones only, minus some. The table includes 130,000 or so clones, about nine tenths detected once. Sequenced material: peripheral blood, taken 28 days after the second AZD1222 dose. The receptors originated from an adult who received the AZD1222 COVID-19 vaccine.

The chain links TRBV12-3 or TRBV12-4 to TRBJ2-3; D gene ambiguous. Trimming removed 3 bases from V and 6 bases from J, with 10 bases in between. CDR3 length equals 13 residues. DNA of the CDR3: TGTGCCAGCAGTTTTTCTAGGTATGATACGCAGTATTTT. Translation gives CASSFSRYDTQYF.

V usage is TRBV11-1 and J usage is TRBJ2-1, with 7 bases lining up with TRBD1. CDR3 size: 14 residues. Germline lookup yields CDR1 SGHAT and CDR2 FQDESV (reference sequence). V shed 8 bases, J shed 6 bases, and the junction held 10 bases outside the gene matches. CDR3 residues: CASHSGGIVNEQFF. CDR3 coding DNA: TGTGCCAGCCACTCAGGGGGAATTGTCAATGAGCAGTTCTTC.

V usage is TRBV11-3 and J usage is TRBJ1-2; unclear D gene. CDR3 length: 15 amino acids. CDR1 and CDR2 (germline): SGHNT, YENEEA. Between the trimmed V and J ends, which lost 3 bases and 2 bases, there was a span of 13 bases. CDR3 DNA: TGTGCCAGCAGCTTCGAGAGCAGAAAAAACTATGGCTACACCTTC. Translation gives CASSFESRKNYGYTF.

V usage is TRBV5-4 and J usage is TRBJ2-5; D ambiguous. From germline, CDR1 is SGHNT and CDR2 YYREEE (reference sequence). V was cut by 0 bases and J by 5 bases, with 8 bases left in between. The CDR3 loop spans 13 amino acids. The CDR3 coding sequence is TGTGCCAGCAGCTTGGAAGGGTGGGAGACCCAGTACTTC. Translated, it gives CASSLEGWETQYF. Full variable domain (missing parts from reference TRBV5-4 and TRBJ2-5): ETGVTQSPTHLIKTRGQQVTLRCSSQSGHNTVSWYQQALGQGPQFIFQYYREEENGRGNFPPRFSGLQFPNYSSELNVNALELDDSALYLCASSLEGWETQYFGPGTRLLVL.

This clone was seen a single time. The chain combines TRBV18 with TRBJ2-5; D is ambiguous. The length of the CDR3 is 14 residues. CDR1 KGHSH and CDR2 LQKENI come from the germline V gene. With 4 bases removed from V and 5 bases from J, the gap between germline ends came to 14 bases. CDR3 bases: TGTGCCAGCTCACTGGTGGAATGGACGGAGACCCAGTACTTC. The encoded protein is CASSLVEWTETQYF.

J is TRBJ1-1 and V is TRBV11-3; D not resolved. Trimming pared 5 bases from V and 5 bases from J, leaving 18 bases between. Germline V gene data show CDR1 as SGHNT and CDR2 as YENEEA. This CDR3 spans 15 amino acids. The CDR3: CASSPAGTYATEAFF. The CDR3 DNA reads TGTGCCAGCAGCCCCGCGGGAACCTACGCGACTGAAGCTTTCTTT.

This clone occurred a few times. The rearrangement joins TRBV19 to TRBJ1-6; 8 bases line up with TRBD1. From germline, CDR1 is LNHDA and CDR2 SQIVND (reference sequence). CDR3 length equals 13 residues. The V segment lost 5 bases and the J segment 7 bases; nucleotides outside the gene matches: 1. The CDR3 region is CASSQGANSPLHF. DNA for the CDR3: TGTGCCAGTAGTCAGGGGGCGAATTCACCCCTCCACTTT.

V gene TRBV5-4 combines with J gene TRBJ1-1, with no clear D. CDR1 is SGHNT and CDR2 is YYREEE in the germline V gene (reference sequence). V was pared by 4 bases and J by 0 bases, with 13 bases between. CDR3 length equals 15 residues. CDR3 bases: TGTGCCAGCAGCCCCCAGCCGGCCCTGAACACTGAAGCTTTCTTT. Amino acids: CASSPQPALNTEAFF. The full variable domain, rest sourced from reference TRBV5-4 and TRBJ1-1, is ETGVTQSPTHLIKTRGQQVTLRCSSQSGHNTVSWYQQALGQGPQFIFQYYREEENGRGNFPPRFSGLQFPNYSSELNVNALELDDSALYLCASSPQPALNTEAFFGQGTRLTVV.

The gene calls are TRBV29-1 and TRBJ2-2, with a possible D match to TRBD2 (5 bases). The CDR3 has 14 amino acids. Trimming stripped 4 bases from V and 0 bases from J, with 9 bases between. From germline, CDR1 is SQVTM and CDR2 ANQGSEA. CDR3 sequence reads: CSVGLAANTGELFF. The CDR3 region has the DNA TGCAGCGTTGGCCTAGCTGCGAACACCGGGGAGCTGTTTTTT.

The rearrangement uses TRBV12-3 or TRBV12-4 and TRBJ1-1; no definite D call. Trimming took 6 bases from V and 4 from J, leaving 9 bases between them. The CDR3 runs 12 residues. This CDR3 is CASSLRSTEAFF. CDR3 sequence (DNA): TGTGCCAGCAGCCTCAGATCCACTGAAGCTTTCTTT.

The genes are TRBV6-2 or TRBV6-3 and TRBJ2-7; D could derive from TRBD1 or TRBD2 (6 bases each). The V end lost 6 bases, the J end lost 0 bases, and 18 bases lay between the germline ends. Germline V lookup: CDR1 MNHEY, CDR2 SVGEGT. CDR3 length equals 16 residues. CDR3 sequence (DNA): TGTGCCAGCAGCCGACTGGGGGGCCTGAGCTCCTACGAGCAGTACGTC. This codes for CASSRLGGLSSYEQYV.

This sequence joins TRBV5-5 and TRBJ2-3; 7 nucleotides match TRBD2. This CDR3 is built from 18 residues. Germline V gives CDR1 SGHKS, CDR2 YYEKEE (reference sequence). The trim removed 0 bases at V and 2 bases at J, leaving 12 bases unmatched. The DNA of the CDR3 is TGTGCCAGCAGCTTGGGGTCGGGAGGACTCGGGGCCACAGATACGCAGTATTTT. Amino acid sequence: CASSLGSGGLGATDTQYF.

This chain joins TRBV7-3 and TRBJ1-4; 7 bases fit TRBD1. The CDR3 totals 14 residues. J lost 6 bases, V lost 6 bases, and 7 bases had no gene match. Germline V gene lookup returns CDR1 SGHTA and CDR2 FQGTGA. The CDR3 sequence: CASSPGGAYEKLFF. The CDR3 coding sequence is TGTGCCAGCAGTCCAGGGGGGGCCTATGAAAAACTGTTTTTT.

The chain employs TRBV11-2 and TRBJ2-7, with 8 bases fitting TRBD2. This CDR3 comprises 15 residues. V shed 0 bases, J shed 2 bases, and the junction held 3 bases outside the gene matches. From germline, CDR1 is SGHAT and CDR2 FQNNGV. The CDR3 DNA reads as TGTGCCAGCAGCTTAGATCGGGGGGGCCCCTACGAGCAGTACTTC. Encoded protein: CASSLDRGGPYEQYF.

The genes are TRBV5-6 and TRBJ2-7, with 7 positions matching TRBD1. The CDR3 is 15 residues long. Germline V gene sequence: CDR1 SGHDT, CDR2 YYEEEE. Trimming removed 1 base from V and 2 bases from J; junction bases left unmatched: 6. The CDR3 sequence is CASSLRGQYTYEQYF. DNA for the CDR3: TGTGCCAGCAGCTTGAGGGGGCAGTATACCTACGAGCAGTACTTC.

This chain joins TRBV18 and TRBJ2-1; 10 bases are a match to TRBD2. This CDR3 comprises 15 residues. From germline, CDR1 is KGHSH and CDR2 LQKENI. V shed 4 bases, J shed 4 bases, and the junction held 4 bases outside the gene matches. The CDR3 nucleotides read TGTGCCAGCTCACTGGCGACTAGCGGGTACAATGAGCAGTTCTTC. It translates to CASSLATSGYNEQFF.